A selection of T cell receptor beta chains follows, all from one sample in a study of blood T cell repertoires in COVID-19. Profiling relied on immunoSEQ multiplex PCR, and the TCRdb table lists in-frame clones only, not all of them. The data contain about 130,000 clones, approximately 74% of them singletons. Material for sequencing was peripheral blood. The source is a woman in her 70s with acute or convalescent COVID-19. Both conserved end residues are part of each CDR3. The D gene is left open where the match is weak. Size values are once, few and many counts, or a class for expanded clones, and some rows have none.

D gene,J gene,V gene,clone size,CDR3 protein,CDR3 DNA
TRBD1,TRBJ2-7,TRBV7-6,NA,CASSSGTGVEQYF,TGTGCCAGCAGTTCCGGGACAGGGGTCGAGCAGTACTTC
TRBD1,TRBJ1-1,TRBV28,NA,CASRMGGQGPAFF,TGTGCCAGCAGAATGGGGGGACAGGGCCCAGCTTTCTTT
TRBD1,TRBJ2-2,TRBV11-3,NA,CASSKSRDRGRAGELFF,TGTGCCAGCAGCAAAAGCCGGGACAGGGGGCGCGCCGGGGAGCTGTTTTTT
NA,TRBJ2-1,TRBV27,NA,CASSAYTLTGGSYNEQFF,TGTGCCAGCAGTGCCTACACTCTGACAGGAGGCTCCTACAATGAGCAGTTCTTC
TRBD1,TRBJ1-2,TRBV6-5,NA,CASSLTGGSGGYTF,TGTGCCAGCAGCCTCACAGGGGGCTCCGGGGGCTACACCTTC
NA,TRBJ1-5,TRBV15,NA,CATSTGRGAEQPQHF,TGTGCCACCAGCACCGGCCGGGGGGCGGAGCAGCCCCAGCATTTT
NA,TRBJ2-6,TRBV9,NA,CASSMHSTISGSGANVLTF,TGTGCCAGCAGCATGCATTCGACAATATCAGGCTCTGGGGCCAACGTCCTGACTTTC
NA,TRBJ1-1,TRBV6-5,NA,CASSRDSGGEAFF,TGTGCCAGCAGTCGCGACTCAGGCGGGGAAGCTTTCTTT
TRBD1,TRBJ1-2,TRBV11-2,NA,CASRLQGYGYTF,TGTGCCAGCAGATTACAGGGGTATGGCTACACCTTC
NA,TRBJ2-1,TRBV2,NA,CASREETGYNEQFF,TGTGCCAGCAGGGAAGAGACCGGGTACAATGAGCAGTTCTTC
NA,TRBJ1-4,TRBV5-1,few,CASSLGLRSNEKLFF,TGCGCCAGCAGCTTGGGCCTCAGGTCTAATGAAAAACTGTTTTTT
NA,TRBJ1-1,TRBV6-2/TRBV6-3,NA,CASSSPGLGTEAFF,TGTGCCAGCAGTTCTCCAGGGCTGGGGACTGAAGCTTTCTTT
TRBD1,TRBJ1-1,TRBV28,few,CASSPPGQGNTEAFF,TGTGCCAGCAGTCCCCCGGGACAGGGGAACACTGAAGCTTTCTTT
NA,TRBJ2-5,TRBV19,NA,CASRQGNQETQYF,TGTGCCAGTAGGCAGGGAAACCAAGAGACCCAGTACTTC
TRBD1,TRBJ2-5,TRBV11-2,NA,CASSLVTGVETQYF,TGTGCCAGCAGCTTAGTTACAGGGGTCGAGACCCAGTACTTC
NA,TRBJ2-5,TRBV19,NA,CASSQLGETQYF,TGTGCCAGTAGTCAACTAGGAGAGACCCAGTACTTC
TRBD1,TRBJ1-6,TRBV13,NA,CASSSQRTGTTSYNSPLHF,TGTGCCAGCAGCTCTCAAAGGACAGGAACAACCTCCTATAATTCACCCCTCCACTTT
TRBD1,TRBJ1-6,TRBV6-5,NA,CASSSGTGYNSPLHF,TGTGCCAGCAGTTCTGGGACAGGGTATAATTCACCCCTCCACTTT
NA,TRBJ2-5,TRBV19,NA,CASTDSLQETQYF,TGTGCCAGTACCGACAGTCTCCAAGAGACCCAGTACTTC
NA,TRBJ2-7,TRBV5-1,NA,CASSIARGEQYF,TGCGCCAGCAGCATCGCTAGGGGCGAGCAGTACTTC
TRBD2,TRBJ2-1,TRBV9,NA,CASSVGTSYLNEQFF,TGTGCCAGCAGCGTAGGGACTAGCTACTTAAATGAGCAGTTCTTC
TRBD1,TRBJ1-2,TRBV15,NA,CATSRDRVLYGYTF,TGTGCCACCAGCAGGGACAGGGTCCTCTATGGCTACACCTTC
TRBD2,TRBJ2-3,TRBV24-1,NA,CATSDSGSGRATDTQYF,TGTGCCACCAGTGATTCAGGAAGCGGGAGGGCCACAGATACGCAGTATTTT
TRBD2,TRBJ2-3,TRBV9,few,CASSVRGLGSSTDTQYF,TGTGCCAGCAGCGTAAGGGGACTAGGATCTAGCACAGATACGCAGTATTTT
NA,TRBJ1-1,TRBV4-3,NA,CASSQTRNTEAFF,TGCGCCAGCAGCCAAACGAGGAACACTGAAGCTTTCTTT
TRBD2,TRBJ2-1,TRBV19,NA,CASSRSGSINEQFF,TGTGCCAGTAGTCGGAGCGGGAGCATCAATGAGCAGTTCTTC
NA,TRBJ1-1,TRBV28,NA,CASSFPLRGAMPEAFF,TGTGCCAGCAGTTTCCCCTTGCGGGGTGCAATGCCTGAAGCTTTCTTT
TRBD1,TRBJ2-7,TRBV6-5,NA,CASSTAGQGFGEQYF,TGTGCCAGCAGTACTGCGGGACAGGGATTTGGCGAGCAGTACTTC
TRBD1,TRBJ2-3,TRBV18,NA,CASSPPTGGDRTDTQYF,TGTGCCAGCTCACCACCGACAGGGGGCGACCGCACAGATACGCAGTATTTT
TRBD1,TRBJ1-2,TRBV25-1,few,CASSPPDRPLYGYTF,TGTGCCAGCAGTCCCCCGGACAGGCCCCTCTATGGCTACACCTTC
NA,TRBJ2-1,TRBV6-1,few,CASSDEGRVNNEQFF,TGTGCCAGCAGTGACGAAGGGCGGGTTAACAATGAGCAGTTCTTC
TRBD1,TRBJ1-2,TRBV5-4,NA,CASNPGQANYGYTF,TGTGCCAGCAACCCCGGACAGGCTAACTATGGCTACACCTTC
NA,TRBJ2-7,TRBV27,NA,CASSLSPSFEQYF,TGTGCCAGCAGTTTATCTCCCTCCTTCGAGCAGTACTTC
NA,TRBJ2-7,TRBV5-4,NA,CASSLRGEQYF,TGTGCCAGCAGCTTGCGGGGGGAGCAGTACTTC
TRBD2,TRBJ2-3,TRBV7-9,NA,CASTPTGTSMYTQYF,TGTGCCAGCACCCCTACCGGGACTAGCATGTATACGCAGTATTTT
NA,TRBJ1-1,TRBV11-2,NA,CASRSSGWNTEAFF,TGTGCCAGCAGATCGTCAGGCTGGAACACTGAAGCTTTCTTT
TRBD1,TRBJ2-7,TRBV7-8,NA,CASSPDRVHEQYF,TGTGCCAGCAGCCCCGACAGGGTACACGAGCAGTACTTC
NA,TRBJ1-2,TRBV7-9,few,CASSDRTVYGYTF,TGTGCCAGCAGCGATAGGACAGTGTATGGCTACACCTTC
NA,TRBJ2-3,TRBV28,NA,CASRPTGRSTDTQYF,TGTGCCAGCAGACCAACAGGGCGTAGCACAGATACGCAGTATTTT
TRBD1,TRBJ2-1,TRBV6-5,NA,CASSSRTGTYNEQFF,TGTGCCAGCAGTTCACGGACAGGGACCTACAATGAGCAGTTCTTC
TRBD1,TRBJ2-7,TRBV10-1,NA,CASSDGTAAYEQYF,TGCGCCAGCAGTGATGGGACAGCCGCCTACGAGCAGTACTTC
NA,TRBJ2-7,TRBV6-6,NA,CASSPSYEQYF,TGTGCCAGCAGTCCGTCCTACGAGCAGTACTTC
TRBD1,TRBJ2-7,TRBV5-4,NA,CASSAAGTGAGEQYF,TGTGCCAGCAGCGCCGCCGGGACAGGGGCTGGCGAGCAGTACTTC
NA,TRBJ2-7,TRBV9,once,CASSVGGQAPYEQYF,TGTGCCAGCAGCGTAGGGGGGCAGGCCCCCTACGAGCAGTACTTC
NA,TRBJ2-6,TRBV4-3,NA,CASSQEAGTGANVLTF,TGCGCCAGCAGCCAAGAGGCAGGGACTGGGGCCAACGTCCTGACTTTC
TRBD1,TRBJ2-7,TRBV7-9,NA,CASSSTGTGVTKQYF,TGTGCCAGCAGCTCCACAGGGACAGGGGTTACGAAGCAGTACTTC
TRBD1,TRBJ2-3,TRBV28,medium-sized,CASSSRQGHTDTQYF,TGTGCCAGCAGTTCTAGACAGGGGCACACAGATACGCAGTATTTT
NA,TRBJ1-6,TRBV18,NA,CASSPRDNSPLHF,TGTGCCAGCTCACCCAGGGATAATTCACCCCTCCACTTT
NA,TRBJ2-6,TRBV2,NA,CASSAWGGSSSGANVLTF,TGTGCCAGCAGTGCTTGGGGCGGATCAAGCTCTGGGGCCAACGTCCTGACTTTC
NA,TRBJ2-2,TRBV28,NA,CASSFEDGTGELFF,TGTGCCAGCAGTTTCGAGGATGGCACCGGGGAGCTGTTTTTT
NA,TRBJ1-5,TRBV2,NA,CASRGGGRDQPQHF,TGTGCCAGCAGGGGCGGGGGGCGCGATCAGCCCCAGCATTTT